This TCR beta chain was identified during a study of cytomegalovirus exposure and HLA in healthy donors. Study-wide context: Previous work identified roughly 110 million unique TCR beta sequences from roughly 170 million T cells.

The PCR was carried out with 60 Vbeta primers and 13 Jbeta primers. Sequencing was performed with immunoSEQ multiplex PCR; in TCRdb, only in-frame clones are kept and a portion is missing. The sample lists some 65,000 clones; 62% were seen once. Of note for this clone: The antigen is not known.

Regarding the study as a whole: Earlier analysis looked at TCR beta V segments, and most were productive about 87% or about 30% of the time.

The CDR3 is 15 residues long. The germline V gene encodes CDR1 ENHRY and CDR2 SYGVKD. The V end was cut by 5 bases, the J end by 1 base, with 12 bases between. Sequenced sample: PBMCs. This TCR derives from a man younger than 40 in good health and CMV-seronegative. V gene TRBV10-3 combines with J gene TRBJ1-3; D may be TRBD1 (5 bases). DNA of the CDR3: TGTGCCATCAGTATGACAGTTTTTTCTGGAAACACCATATATTTT. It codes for CAISMTVFSGNTIYF.